One sample yielded the 10 T cell receptor beta chains listed below, sequenced in a study of CD8 T cells in ankylosing spondylitis. Using its own MiXCR run on the 5' RACE reads, TCRdb lists one record per CDR3 protein. The profile shows about 750,000 distinct CDR3 sequences, under 20% of them singletons. For these TCRs, the target antigens are not known. Study findings and constraints: Ankylosing spondylitis blood appeared to be characterized by a TCR beta motif of about 8 highly homologous variants.

Sequencing was done on a sample of blood, either unsorted or a sorted T cell fraction (not recorded which). These receptors were obtained from a male donor with ankylosing spondylitis.

This clonotype has just a few counts. The chain joins TRBV5-6 to TRBJ2-1, with TRBD1 as a possible D gene (5 bases). This CDR3 spans 16 amino acids. V lost 1 base and J lost 4, with 15 bases in between. Per the germline V gene, CDR1 is SGHDT and CDR2 is YYEEEE. The CDR3 nucleotides are TGTGCCAGCAGCTTGAAGCTGGGGCAGGGTTACAATGAGCAGTTCTTC. This encodes CASSLKLGQGYNEQFF.

The V gene is TRBV10-3, the J gene TRBJ2-7, with TRBD2 identical over 12 bases. In germline, CDR1 is ENHRY, CDR2 SYGVKD. The CDR3 loop spans 15 amino acids. V was pared by 4 bases and J by 4 bases, with 5 bases of the junction left unmatched. CDR3 sequence: CAISALAGGPYEQYF. The CDR3 region has the DNA TGTGCCATCAGTGCCCTAGCGGGAGGGCCGTACGAGCAGTACTTC.

The J gene is TRBJ2-7, the V gene TRBV29-1, with 7 bases identical to TRBD2. This CDR3 region has 13 residues. Germline loops: CDR1 SQVTM, CDR2 ANQGSEA. With 7 bases clipped from V and 2 bases from J, the junction kept 8 bases outside the gene matches. CDR3 region: CSAQAGLAYEQYF. For the CDR3, the DNA is TGCAGCGCCCAAGCTGGACTAGCCTACGAGCAGTACTTC.

This clonotype has a handful of counts. This chain connects TRBV5-1 to TRBJ2-7; 8 bases map to TRBD2. The CDR3 is 15 residues long. The germline V gene has CDR1 SGHRS and CDR2 YFSETQ. The ends lost 6 bases at V and 0 bases at J; junction bases unmatched: 8. The CDR3 loop reads CASTSSGSGSYEQYF. As DNA, the CDR3 is TGCGCCAGCACCTCTAGCGGGTCGGGCTCCTACGAGCAGTACTTC. Using reference TRBV5-1 and TRBJ2-7 for the parts outside the CDR3, the full variable domain is KAGVTQTPRYLIKTRGQQVTLSCSPISGHRSVSWYQQTPGQGLQFLFEYFSETQRNKGNFPGRFSGRQFSNSRSEMNVSTLELGDSALYLCASTSSGSGSYEQYFGPGTRLTVT.

This clonotype was found a few times. The junction does not match germline at one end; this may be a read error. V and J are TRBV7-7 and TRBJ2-5; TRBD2 aligns across 7 bases. CDR1 SSHAT and CDR2 FNYEAQ come from the germline V gene (reference sequence). This CDR3 is built from 14 residues. For the CDR3, the DNA is TGTGCTAGCAGCGGGGCCGGGGTTCGGGAGACCCAGTACTTC. Translated, it gives CASSGAGVRETQYF.

This clonotype was observed a few times. The chain links TRBV10-3 to TRBJ2-1; D gene unclear. The CDR3 spans 12 residues. V was shortened by 2 bases and J by 5 bases, with 4 bases between the two germline ends. Germline CDR1 is ENHRY and CDR2 is SYGVKD. The CDR3 protein is CAISEHHNEQFF. For the CDR3, the DNA is TGTGCCATCAGTGAGCACCACAATGAGCAGTTCTTC.

The genes are TRBV20-1 and TRBJ2-7; possible D gene TRBD1, 6 bases. The germline V gene has CDR1 DFQATT and CDR2 SNEGSKA (reference sequence). The CDR3 runs to 14 residues. V gave up 3 bases and J gave up 3 bases, with 15 bases separating them. The CDR3 sequence is CSARAEGENYEQYF. DNA for the CDR3: TGCAGTGCTAGGGCCGAGGGGGAAAACTACGAGCAGTACTTC.

About this clonotype: A single base separates this from a much larger clone, so it may be a read error. The rearrangement uses TRBV5-1 and TRBJ1-1, with D tentatively TRBD1 (6 bases). Germline V CDR1 and CDR2: SGHRS, YFSETQ. The CDR3 spans 16 residues. Here the CDR3 reads CASSAGVGQGNTGAFF. The CDR3 region has the DNA TGCGCCAGCAGCGCCGGGGTTGGGCAGGGGAACACTGGAGCTTTCTTT.

The sample holds one count of this clonotype. The V call is TRBV15, the J call TRBJ2-4; TRBD1 agrees at 8 bases. V gave up 1 base and J gave up 7 bases; unmatched junction bases: 6. Germline CDR1 and CDR2: LNHNV and YYDKDF (reference sequence). The length of the CDR3 is 15 residues. CDR3 loop: CATSRVDRDWNIQYF. The CDR3 bases are TGTGCCACCAGCAGAGTGGACAGGGATTGGAACATTCAGTACTTC. Full variable domain (rest looked up from reference TRBV15 and TRBJ2-4): DAMVIQNPRYQVTQFGKPVTLSCSQTLNHNVMYWYQQKSSQAPKLLFHYYDKDFNNEADTPDNFQSRRPNTSFCFLDIRSPGLGDTAMYLCATSRVDRDWNIQYFGAGTRLSVL.

The chain links TRBV7-3 to TRBJ2-1; TRBD2 aligns across 11 bases. The CDR3 covers 15 residues. The ends lost 1 base at V and 10 bases at J; junction bases unmatched: 6. CDR1 and CDR2 (germline): SGHTA, FQGTGA. CDR3 sequence: CASSLRLAGWEEQFF. Written as DNA, the CDR3 is TGTGCCAGCAGCTTAAGACTAGCGGGATGGGAGGAGCAGTTCTTC.